This TCR beta chain was sequenced during a study of blood T cell repertoires in COVID-19. Study-wide context: The origin of the acute and convalescent COVID-19 samples was the United States, Italy and Spain. PBMCs, B-cell-depleted T cells, or T cells provided the cDNA or gDNA that made up the material.

From germline, CDR1 is SNHLY and CDR2 FYNNEI. This CDR3 spans 13 amino acids. Trimming removed 6 bases at V and 6 bases at J, with 14 bases between. Per the study methods: Reference gene primer amplification gave estimated nucleated cell counts. This table comes from immunoSEQ multiplex PCR, and its TCRdb copy is limited to in-frame clones, with some not included. V, J and clone size are taken as reported in that table, and D and trimming were inferred from the DNA itself. The data show about 210,000 clones, with roughly 90% seen just once and 1.6% held by the top ten. The clonotype comes from a man aged 18-30 years with active or convalescent COVID-19. The J gene is TRBJ1-2, the V gene TRBV2; D is ambiguous. Sequencing was performed on peripheral blood. CDR3 protein: CASSDGLLDGYTF. For the CDR3, the DNA is TGTGCCAGCAGCGATGGACTCTTAGATGGCTACACCTTC. Together with reference TRBV2 and TRBJ1-2, the CDR3 gives the full variable domain: EPEVTQTPSHQVTQMGQEVILRCVPISNHLYFYWYRQILGQKVEFLVSFYNNEISEKSEIFDDQFSVERPDGSNFTLKIRSTKLEDSAMYFCASSDGLLDGYTFGSGTRLTVV.